The rows below give T cell receptor beta chains drawn from one sample of a study of PD-1 blockade in classical Hodgkin lymphoma. The assay was immunoSEQ multiplex PCR, and TCRdb's table has in-frame clones only and misses some. The sample shows 40,000 to 55,000 clones, 78% of them seen only once. The material was peripheral blood mononuclear cells (PBMCs), obtained before the fourth cycle of nivolumab. The receptors shown here come from a human donor with classical Hodgkin lymphoma. Each CDR3 is given with its conserved first and last residue. A D gene is named only where the DNA matches it firmly. Part of the rows lack a size; the others show once, few, many or a class for expanded clones.

j_call,clone_size,v_call,d_call,cdr3_nt,cdr3_aa
TRBJ1-2,-,TRBV9,-,TGTGCCAGCAGCGATAACTATGGCTACACCTTC,CASSDNYGYTF
TRBJ2-7,-,TRBV18,TRBD1,TGTGCCAGCTCACCAGGGACAGGGGGGTACGAGCAGTACTTC,CASSPGTGGYEQYF
TRBJ1-1,-,TRBV28,TRBD1,TGTGCCAGCAGTTCGGGACAGGGCCACGGGGCTGAAGCTTTCTTT,CASSSGQGHGAEAFF
TRBJ1-1,once,TRBV6-4,TRBD1,TGTGCCAGCAGCGGCGGACAGGGTAACGCTGAAGCTTTCTTT,CASSGGQGNAEAFF
TRBJ1-3,few,TRBV7-2,-,TGTGCCAGCAGCTTTGACCTGTCCGGAAACACCATATATTTT,CASSFDLSGNTIYF
TRBJ1-1,-,TRBV6-1,-,TGTGCCAGCAGTCACGGGTCCCTGTACACTGAAGCTTTCTTT,CASSHGSLYTEAFF
TRBJ2-1,-,TRBV5-3,-,TGTGCCAGCAGCCAAGCACTCTACAGGGACGAGCAGTTCTTC,CASSQALYRDEQFF
TRBJ1-1,-,TRBV10-3,-,TGTGCCATCAGGCAGGTGAACACTGAAGCTTTCTTT,CAIRQVNTEAFF
TRBJ1-5,-,TRBV27,-,TGTGCCAGCAGTTTATCGTGGGGGGACTCAAACCAGCCCCAGCATTTT,CASSLSWGDSNQPQHF
TRBJ2-2,-,TRBV6-6,TRBD1,TGTGCCAGCAGTGCCCCCGGGACAGGGGGCACCGGGGAGCTGTTTTTT,CASSAPGTGGTGELFF
TRBJ1-4,-,TRBV19,-,TGTGCCAGTAGTAATCCTGGGCGTGCAACTAATGAAAAACTGTTTTTT,CASSNPGRATNEKLFF
TRBJ2-7,-,TRBV19,-,TGTGCCAGTAGTCCCATGACCGGCCCCTACGAGCAGTACTTC,CASSPMTGPYEQYF
TRBJ1-1,-,TRBV9,-,TGTGCCAGCAGCGTTATTGGGGGAACTGAAGCTTTCTTT,CASSVIGGTEAFF
TRBJ2-5,-,TRBV19,TRBD1,TGTGCCAGTAGTAACAGGGGAGTAGGGGAGACCCAGTACTTC,CASSNRGVGETQYF
TRBJ2-5,-,TRBV30,-,TGTGCCTGGACCCAGGGTATGGGCGAGACCCAGTACTTC,CAWTQGMGETQYF
TRBJ1-1,-,TRBV28,TRBD1,TGTGCCAGCGCAGGGGGAAGGAACACTGAAGCTTTCTTT,CASAGGRNTEAFF
TRBJ1-5,-,TRBV7-2,-,TGTGCCAGCAGCTTAGAGGGGGGAGAGCAGCCCCAGCATTTT,CASSLEGGEQPQHF
TRBJ1-4,-,TRBV9,-,TGTGCCAGCAGCGCGACAGGTTTGGGTGAAAAACTGTTTTTT,CASSATGLGEKLFF
TRBJ1-4,-,TRBV27,-,TGTGCCAGCAAGTACAAGTGGGCAACTAATGAAAAACTGTTTTTT,CASKYKWATNEKLFF
TRBJ1-1,-,TRBV19,TRBD1,TGTGCCAGTAAACCCGGGACAGGTAACACTGAAGCTTTCTTT,CASKPGTGNTEAFF
TRBJ2-2,-,TRBV28,TRBD1,TGTGCCAGCAGTCCGACAGGGCCAGTTGCCGGGGAGCTGTTTTTT,CASSPTGPVAGELFF
TRBJ2-2,-,TRBV19,TRBD1,TGTGCCAGTAACAGGGGGAACGCGAACACCGGGGAGCTGTTTTTT,CASNRGNANTGELFF
TRBJ2-5,-,TRBV7-8,TRBD1,TGTGCCAGCAGTCGCACGGGACAGAGAGAGACCCAGTACTTC,CASSRTGQRETQYF
TRBJ1-1,-,TRBV27,TRBD1,TGTGCCAGCAGTTTGGCCGGGACAGTAGAAGCTTTCTTT,CASSLAGTVEAFF
TRBJ1-6,-,TRBV30,-,TGTGCCTGGAACCTCGACAGGAATTCACCCCTCCACTTT,CAWNLDRNSPLHF
TRBJ1-2,few,TRBV6-5,TRBD1,TGTGCCAGCAGGGGGACAGGTCTTGACTATGGCTACACCTTC,CASRGTGLDYGYTF
TRBJ2-5,-,TRBV2,-,TGTGCCAGCAGTGAATTCAGTACGAATCAAGAGACCCAGTACTTC,CASSEFSTNQETQYF
TRBJ1-6,many,TRBV4-1,-,TGCGCCAGCAGCCAAGATGGGGGTTCACCCCTCCACTTT,CASSQDGGSPLHF
TRBJ2-2,-,TRBV2,-,TGTGCCAGCAGGCTTACCGGGGAGCTGTTTTTT,CASRLTGELFF
TRBJ2-3,-,TRBV2,TRBD2,TGTGCCAGTACCGGGGGGTCAGATACGCAGTATTTT,CASTGGSDTQYF
TRBJ2-7,-,TRBV5-1,-,TGCGCCAGCAGCTTGGGCCAGACAGACGCCGGCGAGCAGTACTTC,CASSLGQTDAGEQYF
TRBJ1-4,-,TRBV19,-,TGTGCCAGTAGTTGGGGACATGAAGCAACTAATGAAAAACTGTTTTTT,CASSWGHEATNEKLFF
TRBJ2-7,-,TRBV29-1,TRBD2,TGCAGCGTTGAAGTCACTAGCGGGGGTCTACCCTACGAGCAGTACTTC,CSVEVTSGGLPYEQYF
TRBJ1-1,-,TRBV7-9,TRBD1,TGTGCCAGCAGCCCCTCAACAGGGGGCGCCGGTGAAGCTTTCTTT,CASSPSTGGAGEAFF
TRBJ1-1,-,TRBV27,-,TGTGCCAGCAGTTTAAGGGGAGACAGCACTGAAGCTTTCTTT,CASSLRGDSTEAFF
TRBJ1-3,-,TRBV6-5,-,TGTGCCAGCCGAGAGATTAGCTCTGGAAACACCATATATTTT,CASREISSGNTIYF
TRBJ1-2,once,TRBV30,-,TGTGCCTGGAGTGTATTCCCAGGAGCTAACTATGGCTACACCTTC,CAWSVFPGANYGYTF
TRBJ1-2,few,TRBV10-3,-,TGTGCCATCGCCCTAGGTCCGGGGCCCGAGCTTGGGTACACCTTC,CAIALGPGPELGYTF
TRBJ1-6,-,TRBV4-1,TRBD1,TGCGCCAGCAGTCAAGGGACAGGGAATTCACCCCTCCACTTT,CASSQGTGNSPLHF
TRBJ1-6,-,TRBV13,-,TGTGCCAGCAGCCGGGGGAGCGTCATCTATTCACCCCTCCACTTT,CASSRGSVIYSPLHF
TRBJ2-1,-,TRBV2,-,TGTGCCAGCAGTGAATGGGGGAGGGGGCCTTACGGTGAGCAGTTCTTC,CASSEWGRGPYGEQFF
TRBJ2-7,once,TRBV5-5,TRBD1,TGTGCCAGCACCTACTACAGGGGCGAGCAGTACTTC,CASTYYRGEQYF
TRBJ2-3,few,TRBV30,TRBD2,TGTGCCTGGAGTCAAGCGGGGGGGGGCGCAGATACGCAGTATTTT,CAWSQAGGGADTQYF